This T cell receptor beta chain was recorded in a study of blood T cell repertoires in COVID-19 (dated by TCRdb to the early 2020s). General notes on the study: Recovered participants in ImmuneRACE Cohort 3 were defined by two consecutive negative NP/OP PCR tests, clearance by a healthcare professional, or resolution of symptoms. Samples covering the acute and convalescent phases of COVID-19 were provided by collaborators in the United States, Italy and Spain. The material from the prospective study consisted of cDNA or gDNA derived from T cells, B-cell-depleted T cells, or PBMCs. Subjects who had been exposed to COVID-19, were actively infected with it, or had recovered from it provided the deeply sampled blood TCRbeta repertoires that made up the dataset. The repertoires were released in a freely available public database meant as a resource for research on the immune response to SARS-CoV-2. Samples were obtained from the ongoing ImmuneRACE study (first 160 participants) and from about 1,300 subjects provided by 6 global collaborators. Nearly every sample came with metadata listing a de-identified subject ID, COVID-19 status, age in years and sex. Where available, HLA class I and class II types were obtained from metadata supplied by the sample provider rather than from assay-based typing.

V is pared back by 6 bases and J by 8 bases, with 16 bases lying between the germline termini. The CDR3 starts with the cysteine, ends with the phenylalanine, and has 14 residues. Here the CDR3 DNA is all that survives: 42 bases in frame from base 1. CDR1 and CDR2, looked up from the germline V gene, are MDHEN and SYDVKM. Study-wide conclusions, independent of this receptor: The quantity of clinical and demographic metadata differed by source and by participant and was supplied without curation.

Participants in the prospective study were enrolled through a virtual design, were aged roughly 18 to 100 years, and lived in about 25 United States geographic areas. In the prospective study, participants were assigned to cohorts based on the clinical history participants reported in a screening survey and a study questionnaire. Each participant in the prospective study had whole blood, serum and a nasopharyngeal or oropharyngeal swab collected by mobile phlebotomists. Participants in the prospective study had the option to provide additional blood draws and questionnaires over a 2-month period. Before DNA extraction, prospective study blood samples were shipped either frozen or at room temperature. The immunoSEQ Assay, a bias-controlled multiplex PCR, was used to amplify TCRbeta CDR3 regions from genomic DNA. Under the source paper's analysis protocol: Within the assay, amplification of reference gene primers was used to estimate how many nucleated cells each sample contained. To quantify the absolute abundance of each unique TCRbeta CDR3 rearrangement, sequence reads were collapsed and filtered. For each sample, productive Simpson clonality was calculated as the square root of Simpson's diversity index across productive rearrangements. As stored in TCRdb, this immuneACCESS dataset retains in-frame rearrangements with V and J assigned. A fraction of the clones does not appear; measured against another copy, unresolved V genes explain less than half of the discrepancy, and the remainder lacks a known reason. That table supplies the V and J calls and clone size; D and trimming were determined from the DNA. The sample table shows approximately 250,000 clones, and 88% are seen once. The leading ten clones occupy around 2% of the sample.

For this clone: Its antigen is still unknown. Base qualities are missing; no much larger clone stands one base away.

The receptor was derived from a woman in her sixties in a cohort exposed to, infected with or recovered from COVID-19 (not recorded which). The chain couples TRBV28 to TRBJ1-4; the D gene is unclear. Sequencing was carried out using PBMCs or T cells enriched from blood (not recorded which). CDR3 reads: CASRGGSDGEKLFF. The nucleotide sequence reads TGTGCCAGCAGAGGAGGGTCCGATGGGGAAAAACTGTTTTTT.